One and the same sample provided the 3 T cell receptor beta chains below, sequenced in a study of cytomegalovirus exposure and HLA in healthy donors. The PCR used 60 Vbeta and 13 Jbeta primers. Assay used: immunoSEQ multiplex PCR; TCRdb lists only in-frame clones, some missing. The sample lists tens of thousands of clones, more than 75% occurring once. Input material: PBMCs. These receptors were taken from a young man in good health and CMV-seronegative.

The chain is built from TRBV30 and TRBJ2-3; maybe TRBD2 (5 bases). CDR3 length: 16 residues. Trimming stripped 4 bases from V and 3 bases from J, with 20 bases between. Germline loops: CDR1 GTSNPN, CDR2 SVGIG (reference sequence). The CDR3 bases are TGTGCCTGGATTAAGTACGGGATCGGTTCTACAGATACGCAGTATTTT. It encodes CAWIKYGIGSTDTQYF.

The chain is built from TRBV11-3 and TRBJ1-5; D is uncertain. Germline CDR1 is SGHNT and CDR2 is YENEEA. There are 11 residues in the CDR3. The germline V and J ends were trimmed by 5 bases and 5 bases, with 4 bases remaining between them. In DNA, the CDR3 is TGTGCCAGCAGCATCTATCAGCCCCAGCATTTT. It encodes CASSIYQPQHF.

V is TRBV12-5 and J is TRBJ2-1, with TRBD1 matching 8 bases. Germline-derived CDR1 and CDR2 are LGHNT and FRNRAP. J lost 7 bases, V lost 1 base, and 3 bases had no gene match. The CDR3 is made up of 14 amino acids. The CDR3 DNA follows: TGTGCTAGTGGTTTGGGGACAGGGTGGAATGAGCAGTTCTTC. The encoded protein is CASGLGTGWNEQFF.